This record concerns one T cell receptor (beta chain) sequence. Both CD45RO+ cells and CCR7-negative CD45RA+ TemRA cells were combined to make up CD8 memory. The germline CDR1 and CDR2 sequences are SGHNT and YYREEE (reference sequence). This CDR3 has 16 residues. With V trimmed by 4 bases and J by 4 bases, 9 bases remained unmatched. These data are taken from a study of shared clonotypes between healthy human individuals. Turning to the study itself: The study drew on two women and a few men aged 18 to 49 as donors.

Profiled with immunoSEQ multiplex PCR; TCRdb holds only in-frame clones, not every one. Of about 690,000 clones listed, about 90% were seen once; the top ten hold 34%. The receptor's source is a young man in good health. Some clones in this sample may be carry-over from other donors' samples. This chain joins TRBV5-4 and TRBJ2-1, with 9 nucleotides matching TRBD1. Sequencing was carried out using memory CD8+ T cells from PBMCs. Subset of the sample: CD45RO+ cells pooled with CCR7-negative TemRA cells. This CDR3 is CASSGDRDRAYNEQFF. DNA of the CDR3: TGTGCCAGCAGCGGGGACCGGGACAGGGCGTACAATGAGCAGTTCTTC. Based on the CDR3 plus reference TRBV5-4 and TRBJ2-1, the full variable domain is ETGVTQSPTHLIKTRGQQVTLRCSSQSGHNTVSWYQQALGQGPQFIFQYYREEENGRGNFPPRFSGLQFPNYSSELNVNALELDDSALYLCASSGDRDRAYNEQFFGPGTRLTVL.